Shown below are 2 T cell receptor beta chains from a single sample sequenced in a study of cytomegalovirus exposure and HLA in healthy donors. The PCR ran on 60 Vbeta and 13 Jbeta primers. The method was immunoSEQ multiplex PCR; TCRdb's version includes in-frame clones alone and lacks a portion of them. This sample yields some 110,000 clones, of which 8% to 10% are seen a single time; around 3% belongs to the top ten. Sequences were obtained from PBMCs. The receptors were gathered from a man aged 25 to 40 in good health and CMV-seronegative.

This rearrangement joins TRBV4-2 to TRBJ1-5; the match to TRBD1 covers 8 bases. Germline CDR1 LGHNA, CDR2 YNFKEQ. Losses at the gene ends were 3 bases for V and 0 bases for J; bases not matched to a gene: 1. The CDR3 consists of 15 residues. CDR3 sequence: CASSQDRVSNQPQHF. The CDR3, as DNA: TGTGCCAGCAGCCAGGACAGGGTTAGCAATCAGCCCCAGCATTTT.

The rearrangement uses TRBV4-3 and TRBJ1-5; possibly TRBD1 for D (6 bases). Trimming pared 0 bases from V and 4 bases from J, leaving 25 bases between. Germline V gene sequence: CDR1 LGHNA, CDR2 YSLEER. The CDR3 extends over 20 amino acids. The CDR3 sequence: CASSQELNQRTAALNQPQHF. CDR3 bases: TGCGCCAGCAGCCAAGAGTTGAACCAACGGACAGCCGCCTTAAATCAGCCCCAGCATTTT.